This is a list of T cell receptor beta chains from one sample in a study of T-cell reconstitution after alpha-beta-depleted transplantation in children. TCRdb called the PCR reads again in MiXCR, with one record for every CDR3 protein. The repertoire holds over 70,000 distinct CDR3 sequences, with roughly 8.3% as singletons. The sample in question was PBMCs from the stem cell graft donor, obtained from the stem cell graft. These receptors came from a human donor who donated a stem cell graft to a child with congenital amegakaryocytic thrombocytopenia. Both conserved end residues are part of each CDR3. The D gene is left open where the match is weak. The size of a clone is reported for some rows only, either as once, few or many, or as a class for expanded clones.

j_gene: TRBJ1-5
v_gene: TRBV18
abundance: many
d_gene: TRBD1
CDR3nt: TGTGCCAGCAGCCCGACAGGGAATCAGCCCCAGCATTTT
CDR3aa: CASSPTGNQPQHF

j_gene: TRBJ2-3
v_gene: TRBV18
abundance: many
d_gene: .
CDR3nt: TGTGCCAGCTCACCCGCCGGGGAGTACACAGATACGCAGTATTTT
CDR3aa: CASSPAGEYTDTQYF

j_gene: TRBJ2-2
v_gene: TRBV6-2/TRBV6-3
abundance: many
d_gene: .
CDR3nt: TGTGCCAGCAGCCGACCTGGGACCGGGGAGCTGTTTTTT
CDR3aa: CASSRPGTGELFF

j_gene: TRBJ1-1
v_gene: TRBV2
abundance: many
d_gene: .
CDR3nt: TGTGCCAGCACCCAGTCTCCTGGGGGGGGAGGGAACACTGAAGCTTTCTTT
CDR3aa: CASTQSPGGGGNTEAFF

j_gene: TRBJ1-1
v_gene: TRBV19
abundance: many
d_gene: .
CDR3nt: TGTGCCAGTAGTCCCGGGACCGGGGGAACTGAAGCTTTCTTT
CDR3aa: CASSPGTGGTEAFF

j_gene: TRBJ2-3
v_gene: TRBV12-3/TRBV12-4
abundance: many
d_gene: .
CDR3nt: TGTGCCAGCAGTCGACAGGCCGGCACAGATACGCAGTATTTT
CDR3aa: CASSRQAGTDTQYF

j_gene: TRBJ1-5
v_gene: TRBV20-1
abundance: many
d_gene: TRBD1
CDR3nt: TGCAGTGCTTCGGGACAGCTCAATCAGCCCCAGCATTTT
CDR3aa: CSASGQLNQPQHF

j_gene: TRBJ1-1
v_gene: TRBV5-1
abundance: many
d_gene: .
CDR3nt: TGCGCCAGCAACCAACAGGGATCAACTGAAGCTTTCTTT
CDR3aa: CASNQQGSTEAFF

j_gene: TRBJ1-4
v_gene: TRBV29-1
abundance: many
d_gene: .
CDR3nt: TGCAGCGCCGAGCTGGGGAAAGGCGAAAAACTGTTTTTT
CDR3aa: CSAELGKGEKLFF

j_gene: TRBJ1-2
v_gene: TRBV20-1
abundance: few
d_gene: .
CDR3nt: TGCAGTGCTAGGGGGGGGGGAGGTGGCTACACCTTC
CDR3aa: CSARGGGGGYTF

j_gene: TRBJ1-6
v_gene: TRBV20-1
abundance: many
d_gene: .
CDR3nt: TGCAGTGCTAGGAGCGCGGGCAGATATAATTCACCCCTCCACTTT
CDR3aa: CSARSAGRYNSPLHF

j_gene: TRBJ1-5
v_gene: TRBV12-3/TRBV12-4
abundance: many
d_gene: .
CDR3nt: TGTGCCAGCAGTTTCCTTCGGGTAAACCAGCCCCAGCATTTT
CDR3aa: CASSFLRVNQPQHF

j_gene: TRBJ1-1
v_gene: TRBV5-1
abundance: many
d_gene: TRBD1
CDR3nt: TGCGCCAGCAACAACAGGGGTGAAGACACTGAAGCTTTCTTT
CDR3aa: CASNNRGEDTEAFF

j_gene: TRBJ2-2
v_gene: TRBV5-1
abundance: many
d_gene: .
CDR3nt: TGCGCCAGCAGCTTGGCCTACTCTAGCGAAGGCGCCGGGGAGCTGTTTTTT
CDR3aa: CASSLAYSSEGAGELFF

j_gene: TRBJ2-3
v_gene: TRBV12-3/TRBV12-4
abundance: many
d_gene: .
CDR3nt: TGTGCCAGCAGTTTAGAGGGGTTAGGTGGAGATACGCAGTATTTT
CDR3aa: CASSLEGLGGDTQYF

j_gene: TRBJ2-7
v_gene: TRBV5-1
abundance: .
d_gene: .
CDR3nt: TGCGCCAGCAGCCCTTTTCCGGGAGATGCCTACGAGCAGTACTTT
CDR3aa: CASSPFPGDAYEQYF

j_gene: TRBJ2-3
v_gene: TRBV6-5
abundance: many
d_gene: TRBD2
CDR3nt: TGTGCCAGCAGTTCCTCCGGGACTAGCGGGGGAACAGATACGCAGTATTTT
CDR3aa: CASSSSGTSGGTDTQYF

j_gene: TRBJ2-2
v_gene: TRBV29-1
abundance: many
d_gene: .
CDR3nt: TGCAGCGTTGACAAGACGGGCACCGGGGAGCTGTTTTTT
CDR3aa: CSVDKTGTGELFF

j_gene: TRBJ2-1
v_gene: TRBV20-1
abundance: many
d_gene: .
CDR3nt: TGCAGTGCTGAATACGGGACACCTGAGCAGTTCTTC
CDR3aa: CSAEYGTPEQFF

j_gene: TRBJ2-2
v_gene: TRBV28
abundance: many
d_gene: TRBD2
CDR3nt: TGTGCCAGCAGCAGAGCGGGAGAGCACACCGGGGAGCTGTTTTTT
CDR3aa: CASSRAGEHTGELFF

j_gene: TRBJ2-5
v_gene: TRBV29-1
abundance: many
d_gene: TRBD2
CDR3nt: TGCAGCGCTAGACTAGCGGGGGGAGAGACCCAGTACTTC
CDR3aa: CSARLAGGETQYF

j_gene: TRBJ2-7
v_gene: TRBV6-5
abundance: many
d_gene: TRBD1
CDR3nt: TGTGCCAGCAGTTACCCCGGACAGGGGAGCGACGAGCAGTACTTC
CDR3aa: CASSYPGQGSDEQYF

j_gene: TRBJ2-7
v_gene: TRBV12-3/TRBV12-4
abundance: many
d_gene: .
CDR3nt: TGTGCCAGCAGTAGGACGGGCGAGCAGTACTTC
CDR3aa: CASSRTGEQYF

j_gene: TRBJ2-1
v_gene: TRBV4-3
abundance: many
d_gene: .
CDR3nt: TGCGCCAGCAGCCAAGATCCTAGGGCCGGGAATGAGCAGTTCTTC
CDR3aa: CASSQDPRAGNEQFF

j_gene: TRBJ2-5
v_gene: TRBV4-1
abundance: many
d_gene: TRBD2
CDR3nt: TGCGCCAGCAGCCACCGGGGGGGAGCATTATACTTC
CDR3aa: CASSHRGGALYF

j_gene: TRBJ2-3
v_gene: TRBV23-1
abundance: .
d_gene: TRBD1
CDR3nt: TGCGCCAGCAGTCTTCACCCCGGGACAGGGCTTGGTACAGATACGCAGTATTTT
CDR3aa: CASSLHPGTGLGTDTQYF

j_gene: TRBJ2-5
v_gene: TRBV6-5
abundance: many
d_gene: .
CDR3nt: TGTGCCAGTCCGAGCTGGGGCCAAGGGGAGACCCAGTACTTC
CDR3aa: CASPSWGQGETQYF

j_gene: TRBJ2-1
v_gene: TRBV20-1
abundance: many
d_gene: .
CDR3nt: TGCAGTGCTGGAGAGGATCTTGAGCAGTTCTTC
CDR3aa: CSAGEDLEQFF

j_gene: TRBJ2-7
v_gene: TRBV7-9
abundance: many
d_gene: .
CDR3nt: TGTGCCAGCAGCTTTGGCACAGCCTACGAGCAGTACTTC
CDR3aa: CASSFGTAYEQYF

j_gene: TRBJ2-7
v_gene: TRBV9
abundance: many
d_gene: .
CDR3nt: TGTGCCAGCAGCGTAGGGTACAGGGATAGCTACGAGCAGTACTTC
CDR3aa: CASSVGYRDSYEQYF

j_gene: TRBJ2-1
v_gene: TRBV12-3/TRBV12-4
abundance: many
d_gene: .
CDR3nt: TGTGCCAGCAGTTTAGGTCAGGGTGGGGATTCGAATGAGCAGTTCTTC
CDR3aa: CASSLGQGGDSNEQFF

j_gene: TRBJ2-1
v_gene: TRBV20-1
abundance: many
d_gene: .
CDR3nt: TGCAGTGCTAGAGACCGGTTCCATATGCACTCCTACAATGAGCAGTTCTTC
CDR3aa: CSARDRFHMHSYNEQFF

j_gene: TRBJ2-7
v_gene: TRBV4-2
abundance: .
d_gene: TRBD1
CDR3nt: TGTGCCAGCAGCCAAGGAATCATCCTTTCCGACGACAGGGGGGCCTACGAGCAGTACTTC
CDR3aa: CASSQGIILSDDRGAYEQYF

j_gene: TRBJ2-7
v_gene: TRBV5-1
abundance: many
d_gene: .
CDR3nt: TGCGCCAGCAGCTTCTCCGGCGGGGCTATCGACGAGCAGTACTTC
CDR3aa: CASSFSGGAIDEQYF

j_gene: TRBJ1-1
v_gene: TRBV20-1
abundance: many
d_gene: .
CDR3nt: TGCAGTGCTAGATATTCGGCCGGTGAAGCTTTCTTT
CDR3aa: CSARYSAGEAFF

j_gene: TRBJ2-1
v_gene: TRBV29-1
abundance: many
d_gene: TRBD2
CDR3nt: TGCAGCGTTGACTCTCAGCGGGGTCATTACAATGAGCAGTTCTTC
CDR3aa: CSVDSQRGHYNEQFF

j_gene: TRBJ2-2
v_gene: TRBV15
abundance: many
d_gene: .
CDR3nt: TGTGCCACCAGCTCAAATACGGGGGCCACCGGGGAGCTGTTTTTT
CDR3aa: CATSSNTGATGELFF

j_gene: TRBJ2-1
v_gene: TRBV15
abundance: many
d_gene: TRBD1
CDR3nt: TGTGCCACCAGCCGCGACAGGGCCAAAAGGGAGTACAATGAGCAGTTCTTC
CDR3aa: CATSRDRAKREYNEQFF

j_gene: TRBJ1-2
v_gene: TRBV5-1
abundance: many
d_gene: .
CDR3nt: TGCGCCAGCGGACCTAATGGACAGCTATATGGCTACACCTTC
CDR3aa: CASGPNGQLYGYTF

j_gene: TRBJ1-2
v_gene: TRBV29-1
abundance: many
d_gene: .
CDR3nt: TGCAGCGTTGAAGATATCGTCGCGGGGGCGGATGATGGCTACACCTTC
CDR3aa: CSVEDIVAGADDGYTF

j_gene: TRBJ2-7
v_gene: TRBV2
abundance: .
d_gene: .
CDR3nt: TGTGCCAGCGCCACAGGGCGCTACGAGCAGTACTTC
CDR3aa: CASATGRYEQYF

j_gene: TRBJ1-2
v_gene: TRBV5-1
abundance: many
d_gene: TRBD1
CDR3nt: TGCGCCAGCAGCTTGGGACAGGGGCTAAGCGGCTACACCTTC
CDR3aa: CASSLGQGLSGYTF

j_gene: TRBJ2-1
v_gene: TRBV7-2
abundance: many
d_gene: TRBD2
CDR3nt: TGTGCCAGCAACCCTCAAATAGCGGGATGGAACAATGAGCAGTTCTTC
CDR3aa: CASNPQIAGWNNEQFF

j_gene: TRBJ1-1
v_gene: TRBV27
abundance: many
d_gene: .
CDR3nt: TGTGCCAGCCGACTCCTAGGGGGAGAGAACACTGAAGCTTTCTTT
CDR3aa: CASRLLGGENTEAFF

j_gene: TRBJ2-1
v_gene: TRBV5-5
abundance: many
d_gene: TRBD1
CDR3nt: TGTGCCAGCAGCTTGGGAAACAGGGGCTCCTACAATGAGCAGTTCTTC
CDR3aa: CASSLGNRGSYNEQFF

j_gene: TRBJ2-3
v_gene: TRBV20-1
abundance: many
d_gene: TRBD2
CDR3nt: TGCAGTGCTAGCCTACTAGCGGGGGACGCAGATACGCAGTATTTT
CDR3aa: CSASLLAGDADTQYF

j_gene: TRBJ2-5
v_gene: TRBV5-1
abundance: many
d_gene: .
CDR3nt: TGCGCCAGCAGCACCGGACGGTACCAAGAGACCCAGTACTTC
CDR3aa: CASSTGRYQETQYF

j_gene: TRBJ1-6
v_gene: TRBV7-9
abundance: many
d_gene: .
CDR3nt: TGTGCCAGCAGCTTAGAGCCAGCTCCCTCAAATTCACCCCTCCACTTT
CDR3aa: CASSLEPAPSNSPLHF

j_gene: TRBJ2-3
v_gene: TRBV7-9
abundance: many
d_gene: .
CDR3nt: TGTGCCAGCAGCTTAGCGGGGGGGGCGCATACGCAGTATTTT
CDR3aa: CASSLAGGAHTQYF

j_gene: TRBJ1-1
v_gene: TRBV20-1
abundance: many
d_gene: .
CDR3nt: TGCAGTGCTACAAGACCGGGAGCTGAAGCTTTCTTT
CDR3aa: CSATRPGAEAFF

j_gene: TRBJ1-6
v_gene: TRBV5-1
abundance: few
d_gene: TRBD1
CDR3nt: TGCGCCAGCAGCTCGACAGGGGGGATCAGTAATTCACCCCTCCACTTT
CDR3aa: CASSSTGGISNSPLHF

j_gene: TRBJ2-7
v_gene: TRBV5-5
abundance: few
d_gene: .
CDR3nt: TGTGCCAGCAGCTCCGGGACTTCCGACTACGAGCAGTACTTC
CDR3aa: CASSSGTSDYEQYF

j_gene: TRBJ2-3
v_gene: TRBV27
abundance: many
d_gene: TRBD2
CDR3nt: TGTGCCAGCAGTAGGTGGCTAGCGGGCACAGATACGCAGTATTTT
CDR3aa: CASSRWLAGTDTQYF

j_gene: TRBJ2-5
v_gene: TRBV4-2
abundance: .
d_gene: .
CDR3nt: TGTGCCAGCAGCCCCGGGCTTCTCGGCTTAGAGACCCAGTACTTC
CDR3aa: CASSPGLLGLETQYF

j_gene: TRBJ2-7
v_gene: TRBV15
abundance: many
d_gene: .
CDR3nt: TGTGCCACCAGCAGTGGGGCTTCCTACGAGCAGTACTTC
CDR3aa: CATSSGASYEQYF

j_gene: TRBJ2-1
v_gene: TRBV12-3/TRBV12-4
abundance: many
d_gene: TRBD1
CDR3nt: TGTGCCAGCAGTTTGAGTGCAGGGGGCAATGAGCAGTTCTTC
CDR3aa: CASSLSAGGNEQFF

j_gene: TRBJ2-5
v_gene: TRBV2
abundance: many
d_gene: .
CDR3nt: TGTGCCAGCAGTGACCCCGGGTTGGGGAAGGCATTTGGAGAGACCCAGTACTTC
CDR3aa: CASSDPGLGKAFGETQYF

j_gene: TRBJ1-1
v_gene: TRBV12-3/TRBV12-4
abundance: many
d_gene: .
CDR3nt: TGTGCCAGCAGTTTAAGTAGCACTGAAGCTTTCTTT
CDR3aa: CASSLSSTEAFF

j_gene: TRBJ2-7
v_gene: TRBV20-1
abundance: many
d_gene: .
CDR3nt: TGCAGTGCTGACAGAACCAGCTACGAGCAGTACTTC
CDR3aa: CSADRTSYEQYF